This TCR beta chain stems from a study of T cells in Graves' hyperthyroidism and ophthalmopathy. Study summary: Prior to any treatment, at the point of initial diagnosis, peripheral blood was collected.

This clonotype has ten or more counts. Amplified TCR beta CDR3 regions came from RNA transcripts. When the TCR CDR3 underwent first-round RT-PCR, the HTBI primer set was used. TCRdb reanalysed the multiplex PCR reads using MiXCR and keeps one entry per CDR3 protein. The sample has over 500,000 distinct CDR3 sequences, 15% to 20% seen once. The CDR3 runs 15 residues. Germline CDR1 is SEHNR and CDR2 is FQNEAQ (reference sequence). V lost 10 bases to trimming and J lost 3 bases, with 19 bases between them. Material for sequencing was blood. The clonotype was recovered from a woman aged 30 to 39 with Graves' ophthalmopathy. J is TRBJ2-1 and V is TRBV7-9; D is perhaps TRBD1 or TRBD2 (5 bases each). CDR3 in amino acids: CATLARDQIYNEQFF. The CDR3 DNA follows: TGTGCCACCCTCGCAAGGGACCAAATCTACAATGAGCAGTTCTTC.